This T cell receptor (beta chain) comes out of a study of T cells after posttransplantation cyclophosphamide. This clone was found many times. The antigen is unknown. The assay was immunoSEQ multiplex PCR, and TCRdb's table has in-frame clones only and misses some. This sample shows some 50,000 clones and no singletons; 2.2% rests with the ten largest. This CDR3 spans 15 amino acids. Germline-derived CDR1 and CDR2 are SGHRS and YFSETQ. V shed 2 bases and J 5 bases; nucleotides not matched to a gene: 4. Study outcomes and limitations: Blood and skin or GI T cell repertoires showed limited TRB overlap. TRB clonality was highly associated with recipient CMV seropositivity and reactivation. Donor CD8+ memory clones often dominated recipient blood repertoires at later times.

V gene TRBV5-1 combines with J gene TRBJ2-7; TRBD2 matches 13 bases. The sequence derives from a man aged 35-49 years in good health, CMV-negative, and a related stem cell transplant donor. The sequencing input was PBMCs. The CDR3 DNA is TGCGCCAGCAGCTTACGGACTAGCGGGAGTAACGAGCAGTACTTC. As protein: CASSLRTSGSNEQYF.